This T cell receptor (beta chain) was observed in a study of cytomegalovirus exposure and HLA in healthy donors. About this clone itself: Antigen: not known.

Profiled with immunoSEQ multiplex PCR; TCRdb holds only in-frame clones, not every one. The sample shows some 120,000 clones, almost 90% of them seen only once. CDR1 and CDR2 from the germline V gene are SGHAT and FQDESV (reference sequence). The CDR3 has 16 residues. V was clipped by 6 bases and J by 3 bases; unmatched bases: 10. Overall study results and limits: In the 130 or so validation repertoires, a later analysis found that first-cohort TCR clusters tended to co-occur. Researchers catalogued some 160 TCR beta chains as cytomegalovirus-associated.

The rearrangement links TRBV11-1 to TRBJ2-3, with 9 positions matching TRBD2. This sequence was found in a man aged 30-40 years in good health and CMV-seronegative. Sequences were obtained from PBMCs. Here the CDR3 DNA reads TGTGCCAGCAGTTTTCTAGCAGCGGGAGGTACAGATACGCAGTATTTT. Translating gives CASSFLAAGGTDTQYF.